This TCR beta chain was captured in a study of T cells after yellow fever vaccination. Conversion of TCR transcripts into cDNA relied on 5'RACE template switching, which added a universal primer site and UMIs. TCRdb fed the 5' RACE reads into MiXCR, producing one record per CDR3 protein. Counted here are a few hundred thousand distinct CDR3 sequences, approximately 4% occurring once; the ten biggest clones make up around 23%. Regarding the study as a whole: Once the booster was given, most primary-vaccination clones reappeared, at around 96% for CD4 and 88% for CD8. Some clonotypes were seen in both the CD4 and the CD8 compartments. These made up a small share and likely arose from convergent recombination.

Germline lookup yields CDR1 SEHNR and CDR2 FQNEAQ (reference sequence). This CDR3 is 14 amino acids long. The V end was cut by 1 base, the J end by 2 bases, with 6 bases between. There are many counts of this clonotype. As yet, its antigen is unknown. The TCR originated in a man aged 18-30 years who received the YFV17D yellow fever vaccine. The specimen comprised PBMCs, sampled 5 days after the yellow fever booster vaccination. V gene TRBV7-9 combines with J gene TRBJ1-3; D remains ambiguous. The CDR3 nucleotides are TGTGCCAGCAGCTTAGAGAGTGCTGGAAACACCATATATTTT. It translates to CASSLESAGNTIYF.